This TCR beta chain was recorded in a study of T cell changes during pregnancy in multiple sclerosis. Using immunoSEQ multiplex PCR, the repertoire was profiled, and TCRdb retains in-frame clones only, with some absent. The sample holds 130,000 or so clones, about 93% seen once. Looked up from germline, CDR1 is LNHDA and CDR2 is SQIVND (reference sequence). The CDR3 covers 13 residues. V trimming: 6 bases; J trimming: 5 bases; junction bases outside the gene matches: 3. This chain uses TRBV19 with TRBJ2-5; 10 bases fit TRBD1. The sample consisted of peripheral blood, taken before pregnancy. The source of this sequence is a female donor with multiple sclerosis, enrolled in a pregnancy study. In nucleotides, the CDR3 is TGTGCCAGTAGCTTGGACAGGGGGGAGACCCAGTACTTC. It yields the protein CASSLDRGETQYF.